This T cell receptor (beta chain) appears in the sequencing data of a study of T-cell memory formation after mild COVID-19. On the study more broadly: Largely, the TCR clusters proved donor specific.

Study-level results: Largely, contracting CD4+ clones fell within CM and EM, and contracting CD8+ clones within EMRA.

This clonotype was recorded at least ten times. Its specificity is unknown. Between the trimmed V and J ends, which lost 4 bases and 7 bases, there was a span of 9 bases. This CDR3 region has 12 residues. Germline V gives CDR1 LGHDT, CDR2 YNNKEL (reference sequence). The TCR alpha and TCR beta cDNA libraries, bearing sample barcodes and UMIs, were generated by 5'RACE using constant-segment primers. TCRdb processed the 5' RACE reads anew with MiXCR; each CDR3 protein has one entry. The data show around 500,000 distinct CDR3 sequences, with about 20% seen just once and 9% to 15% held by the top ten. The V gene is TRBV3-1, the J gene TRBJ2-3, with D hard to call. Sequencing was performed on PBMCs or a T cell subset sorted from them (not recorded which). The source is an adult woman who had mild COVID-19 (a few samples of this study predate the infection). Cell type and time point are not known. CDR3 sequence reads: CASSLHANTQYF. The CDR3 region has the DNA TGTGCCAGCAGCCTACACGCGAATACGCAGTATTTT.